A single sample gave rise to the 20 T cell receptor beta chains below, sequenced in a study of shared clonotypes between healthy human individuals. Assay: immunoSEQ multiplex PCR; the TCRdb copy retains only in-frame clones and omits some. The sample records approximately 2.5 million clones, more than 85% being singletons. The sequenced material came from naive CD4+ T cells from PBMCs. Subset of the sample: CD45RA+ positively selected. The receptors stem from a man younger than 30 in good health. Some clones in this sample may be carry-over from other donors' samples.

The CDR3 reads CASSQQGTASYEQYF. The CDR3, as DNA: TGCGCCAGCAGCCAACAAGGGACGGCCTCCTACGAGCAGTACTTC. This sequence joins TRBV4-3 and TRBJ2-7; D possibly uses TRBD1 or TRBD2 (5 bases each). Germline CDR1 and CDR2: LGHNA and YSLEER. The CDR3 totals 15 residues. V was clipped by 2 bases and J by 0 bases, with 11 bases between them.

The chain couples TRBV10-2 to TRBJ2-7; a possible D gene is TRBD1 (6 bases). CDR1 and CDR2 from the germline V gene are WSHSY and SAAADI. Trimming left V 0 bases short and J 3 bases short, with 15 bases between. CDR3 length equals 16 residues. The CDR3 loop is CASSESLLQGNYEQYF. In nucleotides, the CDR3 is TGCGCCAGCAGTGAGTCACTCCTCCAGGGGAACTACGAGCAGTACTTC.

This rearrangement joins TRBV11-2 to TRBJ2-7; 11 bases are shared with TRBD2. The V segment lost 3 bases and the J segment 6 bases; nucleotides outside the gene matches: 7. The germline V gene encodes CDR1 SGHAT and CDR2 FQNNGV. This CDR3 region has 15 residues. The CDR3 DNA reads TGTGCCAGCAGCTTTGCTAGCGGGAGGACGGGCGAGCAGTACTTC. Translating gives CASSFASGRTGEQYF.

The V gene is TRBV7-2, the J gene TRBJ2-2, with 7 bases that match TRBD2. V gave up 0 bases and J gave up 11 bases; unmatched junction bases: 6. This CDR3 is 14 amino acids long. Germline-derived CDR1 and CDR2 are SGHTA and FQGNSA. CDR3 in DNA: TGTGCCAGCAGCTTAGCTGGCGGGAGACGTGAGCTGTTTTTT. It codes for CASSLAGGRRELFF.

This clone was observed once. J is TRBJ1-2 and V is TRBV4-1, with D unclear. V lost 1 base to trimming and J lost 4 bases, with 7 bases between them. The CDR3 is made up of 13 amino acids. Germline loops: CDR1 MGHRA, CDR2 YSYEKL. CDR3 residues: CASSQGAPYGYTF. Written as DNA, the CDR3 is TGCGCCAGCAGCCAAGGTGCTCCCTATGGCTACACCTTC.

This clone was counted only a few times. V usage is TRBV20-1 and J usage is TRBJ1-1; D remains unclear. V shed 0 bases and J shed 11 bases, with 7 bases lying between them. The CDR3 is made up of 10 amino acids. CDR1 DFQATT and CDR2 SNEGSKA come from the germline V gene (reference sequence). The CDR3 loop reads CSARDNTAFF. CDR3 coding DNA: TGCAGTGCTAGAGATAACACGGCTTTCTTT.

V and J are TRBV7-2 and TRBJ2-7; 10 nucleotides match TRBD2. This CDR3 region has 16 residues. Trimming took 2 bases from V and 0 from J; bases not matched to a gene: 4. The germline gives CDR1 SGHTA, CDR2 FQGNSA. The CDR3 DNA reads TGTGCCAGCAGCTTATGGTCTAGCGGGAGCTCCTACGAGCAGTACTTC. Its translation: CASSLWSSGSSYEQYF.

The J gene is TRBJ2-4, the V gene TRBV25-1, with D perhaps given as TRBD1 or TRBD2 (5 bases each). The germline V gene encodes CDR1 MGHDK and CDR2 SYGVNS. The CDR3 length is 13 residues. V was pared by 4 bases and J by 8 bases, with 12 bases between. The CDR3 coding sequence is TGTGCCAGCAGTGGGGACCCCCTATACATTCAGTACTTC. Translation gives CASSGDPLYIQYF.

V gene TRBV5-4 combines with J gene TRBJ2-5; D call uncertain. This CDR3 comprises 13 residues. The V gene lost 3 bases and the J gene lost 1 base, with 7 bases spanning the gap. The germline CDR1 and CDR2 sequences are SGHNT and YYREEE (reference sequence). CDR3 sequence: CASSSLSQETQYF. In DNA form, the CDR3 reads TGTGCCAGCAGCTCGTTAAGCCAAGAGACCCAGTACTTC.

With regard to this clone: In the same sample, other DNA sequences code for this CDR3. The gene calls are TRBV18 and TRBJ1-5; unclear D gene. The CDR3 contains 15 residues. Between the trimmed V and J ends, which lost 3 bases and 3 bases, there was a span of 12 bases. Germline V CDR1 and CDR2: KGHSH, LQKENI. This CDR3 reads CASSPSQNSNQPQHF. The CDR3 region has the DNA TGTGCCAGCTCACCGTCGCAAAACTCCAATCAGCCCCAGCATTTT.

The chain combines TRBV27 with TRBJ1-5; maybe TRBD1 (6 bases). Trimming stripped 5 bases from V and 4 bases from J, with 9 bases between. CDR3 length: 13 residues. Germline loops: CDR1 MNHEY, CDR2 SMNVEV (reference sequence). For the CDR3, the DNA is TGTGCCAGCAGTAGGGGGGAAAATCAGCCCCAGCATTTT. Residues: CASSRGENQPQHF.

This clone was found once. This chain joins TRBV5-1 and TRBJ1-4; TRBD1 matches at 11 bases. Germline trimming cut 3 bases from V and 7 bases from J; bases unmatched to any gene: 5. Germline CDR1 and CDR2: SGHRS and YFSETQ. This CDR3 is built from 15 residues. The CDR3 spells CASSSLGTGGEKLFF. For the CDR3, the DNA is TGCGCCAGCAGCTCCCTCGGGACAGGGGGTGAAAAACTGTTTTTT.

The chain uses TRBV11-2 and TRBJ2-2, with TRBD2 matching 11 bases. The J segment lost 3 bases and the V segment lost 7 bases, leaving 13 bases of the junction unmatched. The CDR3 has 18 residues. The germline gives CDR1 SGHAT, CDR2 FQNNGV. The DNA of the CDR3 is TGTGCCAGCACCCCCGGGACTAGCGGATCTGTCGACACCGGGGAGCTGTTTTTT. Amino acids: CASTPGTSGSVDTGELFF.

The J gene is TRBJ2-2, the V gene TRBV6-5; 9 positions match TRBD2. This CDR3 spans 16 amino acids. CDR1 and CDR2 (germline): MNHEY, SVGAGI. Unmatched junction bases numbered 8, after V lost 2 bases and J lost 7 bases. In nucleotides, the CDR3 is TGTGCCAGCAGTTACATGGCGGGAGGGCCAGGCGGGGAGCTGTTTTTT. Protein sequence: CASSYMAGGPGGELFF.

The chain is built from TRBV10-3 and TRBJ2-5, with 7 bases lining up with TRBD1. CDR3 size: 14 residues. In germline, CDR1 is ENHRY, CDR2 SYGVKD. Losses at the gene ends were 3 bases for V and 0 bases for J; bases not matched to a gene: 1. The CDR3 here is CAISEDRDQETQYF. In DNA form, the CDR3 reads TGTGCCATCAGTGAAGACAGGGACCAAGAGACCCAGTACTTC.

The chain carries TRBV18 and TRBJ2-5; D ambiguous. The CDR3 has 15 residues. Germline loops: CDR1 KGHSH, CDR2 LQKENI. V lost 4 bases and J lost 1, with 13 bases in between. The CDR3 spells CASSQSTGPQETQYF. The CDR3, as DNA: TGTGCCAGCTCACAGTCTACCGGGCCCCAAGAGACCCAGTACTTC.

CDR3 region: CASSQDILAGRTDTQYF. The CDR3 DNA follows: TGCGCCAGCAGCCAAGACATCTTGGCGGGTCGCACAGATACGCAGTATTTT. The J gene is TRBJ2-3, the V gene TRBV4-3, with a weak D call TRBD2 (5 bases). Germline CDR1 reads LGHNA; CDR2 reads YSLEER. Trimming left V 0 bases short and J 1 base short, with 14 bases between. The CDR3 is 17 amino acids.

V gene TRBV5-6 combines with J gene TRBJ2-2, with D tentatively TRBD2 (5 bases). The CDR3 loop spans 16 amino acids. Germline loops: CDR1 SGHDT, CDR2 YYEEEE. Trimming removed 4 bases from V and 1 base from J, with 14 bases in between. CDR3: CASSPRSRGNTGELFF. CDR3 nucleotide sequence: TGTGCCAGCAGCCCCCGGTCCCGGGGGAACACCGGGGAGCTGTTTTTT.

The CDR3 DNA reads TGTGCCAGCAGTGACTCCGGACAGCTCGATGAAGCTTTCTTT. It is translated as CASSDSGQLDEAFF. The V gene is TRBV25-1, the J gene TRBJ1-1, with D possibly matching TRBD1 (6 bases). This CDR3 region has 14 residues. The germline V and J ends were trimmed by 3 bases and 7 bases, with 15 bases remaining between them. CDR1 is MGHDK and CDR2 is SYGVNS in the germline V gene.

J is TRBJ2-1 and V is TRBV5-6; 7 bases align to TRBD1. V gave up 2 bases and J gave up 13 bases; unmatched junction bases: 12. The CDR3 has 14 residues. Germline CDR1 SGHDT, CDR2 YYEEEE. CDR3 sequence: CASSFQLGRTGQFF. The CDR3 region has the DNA TGTGCCAGCAGCTTTCAGTTGGGCCGGACAGGCCAGTTCTTC.